Included here is one TCR beta chain sequence, with context. These data are taken from a study of blood T cell repertoires in COVID-19. Study as a whole: Nucleic acid was either cDNA or gDNA, and it came from T cells, B-cell-depleted T cells, or PBMCs.

Produced via immunoSEQ multiplex PCR; TCRdb's table is partial and in-frame only. This sample has about 300,000 clones; around 83% occur once, and the top ten carry around 1.2%. Germline-derived CDR1 and CDR2 are SGHTA and FQGTGA. CDR3 length equals 14 residues. V was clipped by 2 bases and J by 4 bases, with 10 bases between them. The clonotype was recovered from a woman in her fifties or sixties with acute or convalescent COVID-19. Input material: peripheral blood. This chain connects TRBV7-3 to TRBJ2-3; the D gene is possibly TRBD2 (5 bases). The CDR3 spells CASSLGGSADTQYF. The CDR3 DNA follows: TGTGCCAGCAGCTTAGGTGGGAGTGCAGATACGCAGTATTTT.